The rows below give T cell receptor beta chains drawn from one sample of a study of OX40 agonist ivuxolimab in advanced cancers. Only in-frame clones appear in the TCRdb table, and some are missing; sequencing was by immunoSEQ multiplex PCR. The sample holds tens of thousands of clones; around 80% are singletons and the top ten take 1.1%. Sequencing used CD4+ or CD8+ T cells sorted from blood, obtained in a trial of the OX40 agonist ivuxolimab. These receptors were taken from an adult with an advanced solid tumor such as melanoma, head and neck, liver or kidney cancer. Both conserved end residues are part of each CDR3. A D gene is named only where the DNA matches it firmly. Not every row has a clone size; where given, it reads once, few, many or a size class.

clone size | D gene | J gene | V gene | CDR3 protein | CDR3 DNA
NA | NA | TRBJ2-4 | TRBV4-3 | CASSQGTQAKNIQYF | TGCGCCAGCAGCCAAGGGACCCAGGCCAAAAACATTCAGTACTTC
NA | NA | TRBJ2-2 | TRBV18 | CASSPMFVNTGELFF | TGTGCCAGCTCACCAATGTTCGTGAACACCGGGGAGCTGTTTTTT
NA | TRBD2 | TRBJ2-7 | TRBV19 | CASSIGGGSYEQYF | TGTGCCAGTAGTATCGGCGGGGGGTCCTACGAGCAGTACTTC
NA | NA | TRBJ2-1 | TRBV12-5 | CASGWIMDNEQFF | TGTGCTAGTGGTTGGATTATGGACAATGAGCAGTTCTTC
NA | NA | TRBJ1-4 | TRBV4-2 | CASSQVSRGNEKLFF | TGTGCCAGCAGCCAAGTGAGCAGGGGAAATGAAAAACTGTTTTTT
NA | NA | TRBJ2-7 | TRBV5-4 | CASSVPGYEQYF | TGTGCCAGCAGCGTCCCAGGCTACGAGCAGTACTTC
few | NA | TRBJ1-4 | TRBV5-1 | CASRYDSATNEKLFF | TGCGCCAGCAGGTACGACAGTGCAACTAATGAAAAACTGTTTTTT
NA | NA | TRBJ2-4 | TRBV28 | CASSLATELAKNIQYF | TGTGCCAGCAGTTTAGCGACAGAGCTAGCCAAAAACATTCAGTACTTC
once | NA | TRBJ2-1 | TRBV9 | CASSQGSGEGYNEQFF | TGTGCCAGCAGCCAGGGCTCAGGGGAAGGCTACAATGAGCAGTTCTTC
NA | TRBD1 | TRBJ1-6 | TRBV5-1 | CASSLSGTGVRSPLHF | TGCGCCAGCAGCTTGTCCGGGACAGGGGTCCGCTCACCCCTCCACTTT
NA | NA | TRBJ1-5 | TRBV15 | CATSRGQSNQPQHF | TGTGCCACCAGCAGAGGACAGAGTAATCAGCCCCAGCATTTT
NA | NA | TRBJ1-2 | TRBV10-2 | CASNQESYGYTF | TGCGCCAGCAATCAGGAATCATATGGCTACACCTTC
NA | NA | TRBJ1-2 | TRBV28 | CASSLGYYGYTF | TGTGCCAGCAGTTTAGGGTACTATGGCTACACCTTC
few | NA | TRBJ2-2 | TRBV2 | CARSTGSTGELFF | TGTGCCAGAAGCACGGGGTCCACCGGGGAGCTGTTTTTT
NA | NA | TRBJ2-1 | TRBV7-3 | CASSSPGPYNEQFF | TGTGCCAGCAGCTCTCCGGGACCTTACAATGAGCAGTTCTTC
NA | NA | TRBJ2-4 | TRBV12-1 | CASSLHSPLAKNIQYF | TGTGCCAGCAGCCTACACAGCCCTCTAGCCAAAAACATTCAGTACTTC
NA | TRBD2 | TRBJ2-5 | TRBV19 | CASSTIERGESETQYF | TGTGCCAGTAGTACCATCGAGCGGGGGGAATCAGAGACCCAGTACTTC
NA | NA | TRBJ2-5 | TRBV7-2 | CASRLIGTSWETQYF | TGTGCCAGCAGGTTAATCGGGACCTCATGGGAGACCCAGTACTTC
NA | TRBD1 | TRBJ1-2 | TRBV27 | CASSFFRDRGLGYTF | TGTGCCAGCAGTTTCTTCCGGGACAGGGGGCTTGGCTACACCTTC
NA | NA | TRBJ2-1 | TRBV29-1 | CTVTGSSYNEQFF | TGCACCGTCACAGGGAGCTCCTACAATGAGCAGTTCTTC
NA | TRBD1 | TRBJ1-4 | TRBV2 | CASSAEQGAFEKLFF | TGTGCCAGCAGTGCCGAACAGGGGGCTTTTGAAAAACTGTTTTTT
NA | NA | TRBJ2-2 | TRBV5-5 | CASSFGTVNTGELFF | TGTGCCAGCAGCTTTGGGACGGTAAACACCGGGGAGCTGTTTTTT
NA | NA | TRBJ2-5 | TRBV30 | CALGGTGAPQYF | TGTGCCTTGGGGGGGACAGGAGCGCCCCAGTACTTC
NA | TRBD1 | TRBJ2-5 | TRBV5-4 | CASSVGQGSETQYF | TGTGCCAGCAGCGTGGGACAGGGGAGTGAGACCCAGTACTTC
NA | NA | TRBJ1-1 | TRBV5-6 | CASSLEGVYTEAFF | TGTGCCAGCAGCTTAGAGGGGGTTTACACTGAAGCTTTCTTT
NA | NA | TRBJ2-1 | TRBV10-3 | CAISAPGKNYGNEQFF | TGTGCCATCAGTGCCCCAGGGAAGAACTACGGGAATGAGCAGTTCTTC
few | NA | TRBJ1-5 | TRBV2 | CASSTSGGQPQHF | TGTGCCAGCAGTACCAGTGGGGGTCAGCCCCAGCATTTT
NA | NA | TRBJ1-3 | TRBV9 | CASSVTTSGNTIYF | TGTGCCAGCAGCGTAACGACCTCTGGAAACACCATATATTTT
NA | TRBD1 | TRBJ1-2 | TRBV19 | CASSPRDRGYSAPYYYGYTF | TGTGCCAGTAGTCCCCGGGACAGGGGATATTCCGCACCCTACTACTATGGCTACACCTTC
once | NA | TRBJ2-1 | TRBV2 | CASSGVYNEQFF | TGTGCCAGCAGTGGTGTTTACAATGAGCAGTTCTTC
NA | NA | TRBJ1-1 | TRBV6-1 | CASSEWSIGTEAFF | TGTGCCAGCAGTGAATGGTCGATAGGGACTGAAGCTTTCTTT
NA | NA | TRBJ1-4 | TRBV19 | CASSTITTNEKLFF | TGTGCCAGTAGTACGATCACAACTAATGAAAAACTGTTTTTT
NA | TRBD1 | TRBJ2-3 | TRBV5-1 | CASSPDRVGTDTQYF | TGCGCCAGCAGCCCGGACAGGGTGGGCACAGATACGCAGTATTTT
NA | NA | TRBJ2-2 | TRBV11-1 | CASSLRITGELFF | TGTGCCAGCAGCCTCCGGATCACCGGGGAGCTGTTTTTT
NA | NA | TRBJ1-2 | TRBV7-2 | CASSPPELGAKGYTF | TGTGCCAGCAGCCCCCCCGAGCTGGGGGCTAAAGGCTACACCTTC
NA | NA | TRBJ2-1 | TRBV20-1 | CSSLVGNEQFF | TGCAGTTCTCTCGTCGGTAATGAGCAGTTCTTC
NA | NA | TRBJ1-1 | TRBV6-1 | CASSRGTEAFF | TGTGCCAGCAGTAGAGGGACTGAAGCTTTCTTT
NA | NA | TRBJ1-5 | TRBV19 | CASSIEGGNQPQHF | TGTGCCAGTAGTATTGAAGGGGGCAATCAGCCCCAGCATTTT
NA | NA | TRBJ1-4 | TRBV7-9 | CASSLIGGRNNEKLFF | TGTGCCAGCAGCTTAATAGGGGGACGGAACAATGAAAAACTGTTTTTT
medium-sized | NA | TRBJ1-6 | TRBV11-2 | CASMLSGANSPLHF | TGTGCCAGCATGTTGTCGGGAGCTAATTCACCCCTCCACTTT
few | TRBD1 | TRBJ1-1 | TRBV30 | CAWTGGRTEAFF | TGTGCCTGGACAGGGGGACGCACTGAAGCTTTCTTT
NA | NA | TRBJ1-1 | TRBV6-6 | CASSYNGDEAFF | TGTGCCAGCAGTTACAACGGAGATGAAGCTTTCTTT
NA | NA | TRBJ2-3 | TRBV5-1 | CASSLAQDTDTQYF | TGCGCCAGCAGCTTGGCGCAGGACACAGATACGCAGTATTTT
NA | NA | TRBJ1-1 | TRBV12-5 | CASGPGTGAFF | TGTGCTAGTGGCCCGGGGACGGGGGCTTTCTTT
NA | NA | TRBJ2-7 | TRBV6-5 | CASSYSWGLSYEQYF | TGTGCCAGCAGTTACTCGTGGGGGCTCTCCTACGAGCAGTACTTC
NA | NA | TRBJ2-1 | TRBV9 | CASSVGTGDEQFF | TGTGCCAGCAGCGTAGGAACGGGGGATGAGCAGTTCTTC